This is a list of T cell receptor beta chains from one sample in a study of prognosis after radiotherapy for stage I lung cancer. TCRdb redid the calling of the multiplex PCR reads with MiXCR, one entry per CDR3 protein. The top ten clones hold 6% to 9% of a sample with about 59,000 distinct CDR3 sequences, more than 25% of them seen once. Sample: PBMCs, taken before or after stereotactic body radiation therapy (not recorded which). The receptors here all came from a donor aged 50 or older with non-small cell lung cancer. Each CDR3 is given with its conserved first and last residue. A D gene is named only where the DNA matches it firmly. Part of the rows lack a size; the others show once, few, many or a class for expanded clones.

TRBJ1-4,TRBV15,many,TRBD1,CATSRGQPHEKLFF,TGTGCCACCAGCCGGGGACAGCCCCATGAAAAACTGTTTTTT
TRBJ2-7,TRBV19,many,-,CASSIQAGPYEQYF,TGTGCCAGTAGTATACAAGCAGGTCCCTACGAGCAGTACTTC
TRBJ1-6,TRBV18,many,-,CASSPTKDSPLHF,TGTGCCAGCTCACCAACTAAGGATTCACCCCTCCACTTT
TRBJ1-5,TRBV30,many,TRBD1,CAWSQGENQPQHF,TGTGCCTGGAGTCAGGGGGAAAATCAGCCCCAGCATTTT
TRBJ1-6,TRBV12-3/TRBV12-4,many,-,CASSLRGGSPLHF,TGTGCCAGCAGTTTACGGGGAGGATCACCCCTCCACTTT
TRBJ1-6,TRBV2,many,TRBD1,CASRMDRDSYSPLHF,TGTGCCAGCAGAATGGACCGGGACAGTTATTCACCCCTCCACTTT
TRBJ2-1,TRBV20-1,many,TRBD1,CSASAGTGRDNEQFF,TGCAGTGCTTCCGCCGGGACAGGGAGGGACAATGAGCAGTTCTTC
TRBJ1-5,TRBV12-3/TRBV12-4,many,-,CASSFGESNQPQHF,TGTGCCAGCAGCTTCGGGGAGAGCAATCAGCCCCAGCATTTT
TRBJ2-3,TRBV10-2,many,-,CASSKGHRTDTQYF,TGCGCCAGCTCTAAGGGACACCGCACAGATACGCAGTATTTT
TRBJ2-7,TRBV6-8,many,-,CASRYDQRYEQYF,TGTGCCAGCAGATACGATCAGCGGTACGAGCAGTACTTC
TRBJ1-2,TRBV7-3,many,TRBD1,CASSGTGTGGHYGYTF,TGTGCCAGCAGCGGCACCGGGACAGGGGGCCACTATGGCTACACCTTC
TRBJ1-3,TRBV6-1,-,TRBD1,CSSRPTGDSVNTIYF,TGTTCCAGCAGGCCAACAGGGGACTCTGTAAACACCATATATTTT
TRBJ2-1,TRBV19,many,TRBD1,CASSINRGRLWNEQFF,TGTGCCAGTAGTATCAACAGGGGGCGCTTGTGGAATGAGCAGTTCTTC
TRBJ2-2,TRBV11-2,many,-,CASSRYITGELFF,TGTGCCAGCAGCCGATATATTACCGGGGAGCTGTTTTTT
TRBJ2-5,TRBV27,many,-,CASSFLDHETQYF,TGTGCCAGCAGTTTTCTGGACCATGAGACCCAGTACTTC